This is a list of T cell receptor beta chains from one sample in a study of T cell responses to AZD1222 COVID-19 vaccine. Sequenced by immunoSEQ multiplex PCR; TCRdb stores in-frame clones only, minus some. The table includes about 64,000 clones, about 90% detected once. The sequencing used peripheral blood, collected 28 days after the second dose of the MenACWY control vaccine. The receptor set was obtained from an adult who received the MenACWY meningococcal vaccine as a control. CDR3s include the opening cysteine and the closing phenylalanine or tryptophan. The order of the fields is clone size, V gene, J gene, D gene, CDR3 protein, CDR3 DNA. D genes are given only for firm matches. Only some rows state a clone size, as once, few, many or a class for expanded clones.

abundance: NA; v_gene: TRBV20-1; j_gene: TRBJ2-7; d_gene: NA; CDR3aa: CSASAGLEQYF; CDR3nt: TGCAGTGCTAGCGCCGGGCTCGAGCAGTACTTC
abundance: NA; v_gene: TRBV11-1; j_gene: TRBJ1-4; d_gene: TRBD1; CDR3aa: CASSFGQGANEKLFF; CDR3nt: TGTGCCAGCAGCTTTGGACAGGGAGCTAATGAAAAACTGTTTTTT
abundance: NA; v_gene: TRBV10-3; j_gene: TRBJ1-5; d_gene: NA; CDR3aa: CATGPGSNQPQHF; CDR3nt: TGTGCCACCGGGCCGGGGAGCAATCAGCCCCAGCATTTT
abundance: NA; v_gene: TRBV10-3; j_gene: TRBJ2-1; d_gene: TRBD2; CDR3aa: CAISGASGSYEQFF; CDR3nt: TGTGCCATCAGTGGGGCTAGCGGGAGCTATGAGCAGTTCTTC
abundance: NA; v_gene: TRBV25-1; j_gene: TRBJ1-4; d_gene: NA; CDR3aa: CASSEPSSREKLFF; CDR3nt: TGTGCCAGCAGTGAACCTTCCTCAAGGGAAAAACTGTTTTTT
abundance: NA; v_gene: TRBV7-9; j_gene: TRBJ2-4; d_gene: NA; CDR3aa: CAGCPGGGDIQYF; CDR3nt: TGTGCCGGCTGCCCTGGGGGTGGGGACATTCAGTACTTC
abundance: NA; v_gene: TRBV23-1; j_gene: TRBJ2-6; d_gene: NA; CDR3aa: CASRPRRTSRLSGANVLTF; CDR3nt: TGCGCCAGCAGACCTAGGAGGACATCCCGACTCTCTGGGGCCAACGTCCTGACTTTC
abundance: NA; v_gene: TRBV9; j_gene: TRBJ2-7; d_gene: NA; CDR3aa: CASSSGDSYEQYF; CDR3nt: TGTGCCAGCAGCTCGGGGGATTCCTACGAGCAGTACTTC
abundance: NA; v_gene: TRBV19; j_gene: TRBJ1-2; d_gene: NA; CDR3aa: CASSLPRRTAVDDGYTF; CDR3nt: TGTGCCAGTAGCCTTCCCCGGAGGACCGCCGTCGACGATGGCTACACCTTC
abundance: NA; v_gene: TRBV10-3; j_gene: TRBJ1-1; d_gene: NA; CDR3aa: CAITPGERNTEAFF; CDR3nt: TGTGCCATCACGCCAGGGGAGAGGAACACTGAAGCTTTCTTT
abundance: NA; v_gene: TRBV5-4; j_gene: TRBJ2-7; d_gene: TRBD1; CDR3aa: CASSHWTGAVYEQYF; CDR3nt: TGTGCCAGCAGCCACTGGACAGGGGCGGTCTACGAGCAGTACTTC
abundance: NA; v_gene: TRBV12-5; j_gene: TRBJ1-4; d_gene: NA; CDR3aa: CASGFSTGRGSEKLFF; CDR3nt: TGTGCTAGTGGTTTCTCAACAGGGAGGGGAAGTGAAAAACTGTTTTTT
abundance: NA; v_gene: TRBV10-1; j_gene: TRBJ2-7; d_gene: TRBD2; CDR3aa: CASSDSGSMNEQYF; CDR3nt: TGCGCCAGCAGTGATAGCGGGAGCATGAACGAGCAGTACTTC
abundance: NA; v_gene: TRBV7-9; j_gene: TRBJ1-6; d_gene: NA; CDR3aa: CASSYGSSENSPLHF; CDR3nt: TGTGCCAGCTCATACGGTTCCTCGGAGAATTCACCCCTCCACTTT
abundance: few; v_gene: TRBV5-1; j_gene: TRBJ2-1; d_gene: NA; CDR3aa: CASSQPSRQADTYNEQFF; CDR3nt: TGCGCCAGCAGCCAACCTTCCAGACAGGCGGACACCTACAATGAGCAGTTCTTC
abundance: once; v_gene: TRBV10-3; j_gene: TRBJ1-3; d_gene: NA; CDR3aa: CAIRGDISGNTIYF; CDR3nt: TGTGCCATCCGGGGGGACATCTCTGGAAACACCATATATTTT
abundance: NA; v_gene: TRBV6-5; j_gene: TRBJ1-1; d_gene: NA; CDR3aa: CASSRTVNTEAFF; CDR3nt: TGTGCCAGCAGCCGGACGGTGAACACTGAAGCTTTCTTT
abundance: NA; v_gene: TRBV10-3; j_gene: TRBJ1-2; d_gene: NA; CDR3aa: CAISESGYGYTF; CDR3nt: TGTGCCATCAGTGAGTCAGGGTATGGCTACACCTTC
abundance: NA; v_gene: TRBV12-5; j_gene: TRBJ2-5; d_gene: TRBD2; CDR3aa: CASSRGLAKTQETQYF; CDR3nt: TGTGCTAGTAGCAGGGGACTAGCGAAGACGCAAGAGACCCAGTACTTC
abundance: once; v_gene: TRBV2; j_gene: TRBJ2-3; d_gene: TRBD2; CDR3aa: CASSRDYMDTQYF; CDR3nt: TGTGCCAGCAGTAGGGACTACATGGATACGCAGTATTTT
abundance: NA; v_gene: TRBV9; j_gene: TRBJ2-7; d_gene: TRBD1; CDR3aa: CASSVEPGDRGPEQYF; CDR3nt: TGTGCCAGCAGCGTAGAGCCGGGGGACAGGGGGCCCGAGCAGTACTTC
abundance: NA; v_gene: TRBV29-1; j_gene: TRBJ1-3; d_gene: NA; CDR3aa: CSVAQHSGNTIYF; CDR3nt: TGCAGCGTTGCACAGCATTCAGGAAACACCATATATTTT
abundance: NA; v_gene: TRBV10-3; j_gene: TRBJ1-2; d_gene: TRBD1; CDR3aa: CAIKGQGLANYGYTF; CDR3nt: TGTGCCATCAAGGGACAGGGGCTAGCTAACTATGGCTACACCTTC
abundance: few; v_gene: TRBV25-1; j_gene: TRBJ1-2; d_gene: NA; CDR3aa: CASSLNYGYTF; CDR3nt: TGTGCCAGCAGTTTAAACTATGGCTACACCTTC
abundance: NA; v_gene: TRBV6-5; j_gene: TRBJ2-7; d_gene: TRBD1; CDR3aa: CASRPTGVIYEQYF; CDR3nt: TGTGCCAGCAGACCGACAGGGGTTATCTACGAGCAGTACTTC
abundance: NA; v_gene: TRBV15; j_gene: TRBJ1-4; d_gene: NA; CDR3aa: CATRTGTTYRSNEKLFF; CDR3nt: TGTGCCACCAGAACCGGGACAACGTATAGGAGTAATGAAAAACTGTTTTTT
abundance: NA; v_gene: TRBV3-1/TRBV3-2; j_gene: TRBJ2-4; d_gene: TRBD2; CDR3aa: CASSQDFRGMGLAEIAKNIQYF; CDR3nt: TGTGCCAGCAGCCAAGATTTTCGGGGGATGGGACTAGCGGAAATAGCCAAAAACATTCAGTACTTC
abundance: NA; v_gene: TRBV4-3; j_gene: TRBJ1-5; d_gene: NA; CDR3aa: CASSQVASGPQHF; CDR3nt: TGCGCCAGCAGCCAAGTGGCCTCGGGGCCCCAGCATTTT
abundance: NA; v_gene: TRBV6-5; j_gene: TRBJ1-2; d_gene: NA; CDR3aa: CASSYSTLENGYTF; CDR3nt: TGTGCCAGCAGTTACTCGACCCTCGAGAATGGCTACACCTTC